This TCR beta chain was documented in a study of CD8+CD57+ T cells in acquired aplastic anemia. For the study at large: Sorted CD4+ and CD8+ cell DNA averaged roughly 3.2 ug. As sequenced from healthy donors, CD4+ cells averaged about 11 million reads.

After removal of 0 bases from V and 10 bases from J, the junction contained 12 bases not matched to a gene. The CDR3 has 15 residues. Germline-derived CDR1 and CDR2 are DFQATT and SNEGSKA (reference sequence). For CDR3 and TCR beta VDJ profiling, genomic DNA was the template used. Via MiXCR, TCRdb re-called the reads, giving one row per CDR3 protein. The table lists 200,000 to 250,000 distinct CDR3 sequences, 34% of them singletons. Concerning this clonotype: Its antigen is as yet unknown.

Study-level results: Sharing between patients and controls was observed for 25 to 30 CD8+ CDR3 sequences.

The receptor's source is a human donor in good health, serving as a control. The chain is built from TRBV20-1 and TRBJ2-1, with 7 nucleotides matching TRBD2. Material for sequencing was sorted CD4+, CD8+, or CD8+CD57+ T cells (not recorded which) from PBMCs. The CDR3 protein is CSARDRGRGWGEQFF. CDR3 nucleotide sequence: TGCAGTGCTAGAGATCGGGGGAGGGGTTGGGGCGAGCAGTTCTTC.